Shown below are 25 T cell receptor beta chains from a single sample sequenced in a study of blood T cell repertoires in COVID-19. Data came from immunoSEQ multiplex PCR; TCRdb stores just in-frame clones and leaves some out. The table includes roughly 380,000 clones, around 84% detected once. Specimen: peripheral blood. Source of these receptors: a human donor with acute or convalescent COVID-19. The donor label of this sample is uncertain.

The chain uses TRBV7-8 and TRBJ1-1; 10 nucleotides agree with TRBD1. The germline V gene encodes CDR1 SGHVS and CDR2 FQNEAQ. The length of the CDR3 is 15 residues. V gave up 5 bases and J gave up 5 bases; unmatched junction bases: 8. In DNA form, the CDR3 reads TGTGCCAGCAGCGCCTGGACAGGGGGTGGGACTGAAGCTTTCTTT. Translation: CASSAWTGGGTEAFF.

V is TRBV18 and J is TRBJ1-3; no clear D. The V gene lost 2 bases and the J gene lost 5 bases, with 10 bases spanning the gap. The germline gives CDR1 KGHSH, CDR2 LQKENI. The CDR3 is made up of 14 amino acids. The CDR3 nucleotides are TGTGCCAGCTCACCAACGGCAGGTAGAAACACCATATATTTT. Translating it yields CASSPTAGRNTIYF.

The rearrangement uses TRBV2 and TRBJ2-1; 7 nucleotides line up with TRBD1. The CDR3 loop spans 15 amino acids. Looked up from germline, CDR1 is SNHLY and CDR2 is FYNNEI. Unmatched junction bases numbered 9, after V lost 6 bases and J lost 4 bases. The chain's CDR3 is CASRRGQEVYNEQFF. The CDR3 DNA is TGTGCCAGCAGAAGAGGACAGGAAGTGTACAATGAGCAGTTCTTC.

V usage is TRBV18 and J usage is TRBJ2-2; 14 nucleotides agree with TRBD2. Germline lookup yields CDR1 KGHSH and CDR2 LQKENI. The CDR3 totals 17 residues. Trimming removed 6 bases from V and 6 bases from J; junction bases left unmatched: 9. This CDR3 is CASSPAGLAGVSGELFF. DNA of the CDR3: TGTGCCAGCTCCCCCGCGGGACTAGCGGGAGTGTCCGGGGAGCTGTTTTTT.

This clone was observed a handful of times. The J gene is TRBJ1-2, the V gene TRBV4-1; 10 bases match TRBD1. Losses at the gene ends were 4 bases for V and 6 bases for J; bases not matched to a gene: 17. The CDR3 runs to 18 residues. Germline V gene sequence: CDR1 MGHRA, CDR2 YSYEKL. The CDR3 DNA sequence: TGCGCCAGCAGCCCTACCGACAGGGGGCGCAGGATGATGCATGGCTACACCTTC. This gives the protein CASSPTDRGRRMMHGYTF.

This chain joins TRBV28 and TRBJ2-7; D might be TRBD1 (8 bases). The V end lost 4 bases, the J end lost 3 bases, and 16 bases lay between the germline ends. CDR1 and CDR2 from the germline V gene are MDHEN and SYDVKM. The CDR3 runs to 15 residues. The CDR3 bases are TGTGCCAGCAGTTCCAGGACAGGGAGGGGCTACGAGCAGTACTTC. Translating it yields CASSSRTGRGYEQYF.

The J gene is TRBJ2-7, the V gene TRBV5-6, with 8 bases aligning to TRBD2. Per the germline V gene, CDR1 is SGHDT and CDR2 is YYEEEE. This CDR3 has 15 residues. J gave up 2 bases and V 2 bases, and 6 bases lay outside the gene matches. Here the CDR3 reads CASSLSGRPPYEQYF. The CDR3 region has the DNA TGTGCCAGCAGCTTAAGCGGGAGACCTCCCTACGAGCAGTACTTC. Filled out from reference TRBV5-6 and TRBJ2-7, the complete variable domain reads DAGVTQSPTHLIKTRGQQVTLRCSPKSGHDTVSWYQQALGQGPQFIFQYYEEEERQRGNFPDRFSGHQFPNYSSELNVNALLLGDSALYLCASSLSGRPPYEQYFGPGTRLTVT.

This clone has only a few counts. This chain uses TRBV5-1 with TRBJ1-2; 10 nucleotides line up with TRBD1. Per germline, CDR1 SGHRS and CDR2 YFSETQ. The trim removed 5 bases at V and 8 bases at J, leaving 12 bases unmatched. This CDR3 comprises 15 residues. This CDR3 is CASSYRRDRGGGYTF. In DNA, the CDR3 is TGCGCCAGCAGTTATCGCCGGGACAGGGGTGGAGGCTACACCTTC.

CDR3 sequence (DNA): TGCGCCAGCAGAAGCCGGGACAGGAACACTGAAGCTTTCTTT. Protein product: CASRSRDRNTEAFF. The V and J genes are TRBV5-1 and TRBJ1-1; 7 bases align to TRBD1. After removal of 5 bases from V and 1 base from J, the junction contained 5 bases not matched to a gene. The CDR3 length is 14 residues. Germline CDR1 reads SGHRS; CDR2 reads YFSETQ.

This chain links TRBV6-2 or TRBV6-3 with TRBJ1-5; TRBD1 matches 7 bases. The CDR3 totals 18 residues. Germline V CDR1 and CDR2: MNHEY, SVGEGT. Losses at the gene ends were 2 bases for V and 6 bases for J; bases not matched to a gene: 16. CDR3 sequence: CASSYEIGRSRGPQPQHF. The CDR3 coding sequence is TGTGCCAGCAGTTACGAAATAGGTAGATCAAGGGGGCCTCAGCCCCAGCATTTT.

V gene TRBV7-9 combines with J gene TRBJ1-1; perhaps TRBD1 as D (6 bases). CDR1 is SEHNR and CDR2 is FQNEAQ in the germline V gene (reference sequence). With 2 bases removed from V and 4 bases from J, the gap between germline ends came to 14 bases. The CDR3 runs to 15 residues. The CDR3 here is CASSLQVQGSTEAFF. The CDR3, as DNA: TGTGCCAGCAGCTTACAAGTTCAGGGGAGCACTGAAGCTTTCTTT.

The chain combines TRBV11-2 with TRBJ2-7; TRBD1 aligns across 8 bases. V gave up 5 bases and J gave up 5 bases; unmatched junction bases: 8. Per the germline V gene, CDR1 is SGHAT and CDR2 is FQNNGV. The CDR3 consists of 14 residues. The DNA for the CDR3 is TGTGCCAGCAGCCTGGGGCAGGGGGCCCACGAGCAGTACTTC. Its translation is CASSLGQGAHEQYF.

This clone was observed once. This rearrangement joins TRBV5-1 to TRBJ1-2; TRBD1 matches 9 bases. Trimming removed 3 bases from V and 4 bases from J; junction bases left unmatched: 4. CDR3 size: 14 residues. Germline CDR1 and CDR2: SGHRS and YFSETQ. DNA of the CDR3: TGCGCCAGCAGCTGGGGGACAGGGCGCTATGGCTACACCTTC. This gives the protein CASSWGTGRYGYTF.

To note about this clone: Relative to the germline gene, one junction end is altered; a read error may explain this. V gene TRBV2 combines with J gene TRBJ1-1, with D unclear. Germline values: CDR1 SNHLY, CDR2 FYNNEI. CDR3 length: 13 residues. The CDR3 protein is CASSEEGRTEAFF. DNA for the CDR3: TGTGCCAGCAGTGAAGAGGGTAGGACTGAGGCTTTCTTT.

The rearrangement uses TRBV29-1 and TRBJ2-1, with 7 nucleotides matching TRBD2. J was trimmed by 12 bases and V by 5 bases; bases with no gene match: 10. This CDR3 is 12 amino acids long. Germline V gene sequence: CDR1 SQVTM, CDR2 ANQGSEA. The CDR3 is CSVYPSGQRQFF. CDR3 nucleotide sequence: TGCAGCGTTTACCCTAGCGGACAAAGGCAGTTCTTC.

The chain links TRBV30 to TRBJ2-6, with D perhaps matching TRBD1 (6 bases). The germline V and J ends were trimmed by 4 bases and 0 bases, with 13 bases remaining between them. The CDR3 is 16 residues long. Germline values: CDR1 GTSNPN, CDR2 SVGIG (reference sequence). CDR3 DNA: TGTGCCTGGACGACAGGTCTCAGCTCTGGGGCCAACGTCCTGACTTTC. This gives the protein CAWTTGLSSGANVLTF. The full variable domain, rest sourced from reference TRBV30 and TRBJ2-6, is SQTIHQWPATLVQPVGSPLSLECTVEGTSNPNLYWYRQAAGRGLQLLFYSVGIGQISSEVPQNLSASRPQDRQFILSSKKLLLSDSGFYLCAWTTGLSSGANVLTFGAGSRLTVL.

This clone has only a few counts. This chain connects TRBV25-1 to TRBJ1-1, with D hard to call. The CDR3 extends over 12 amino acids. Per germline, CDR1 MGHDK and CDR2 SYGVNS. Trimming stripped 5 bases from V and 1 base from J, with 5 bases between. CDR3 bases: TGTGCCAGCAGTACACGGAACACTGAAGCTTTCTTT. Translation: CASSTRNTEAFF.

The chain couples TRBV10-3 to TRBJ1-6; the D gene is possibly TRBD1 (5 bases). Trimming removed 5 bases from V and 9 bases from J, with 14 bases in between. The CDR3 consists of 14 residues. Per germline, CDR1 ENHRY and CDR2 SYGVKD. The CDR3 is CAISLREVGSPLHF. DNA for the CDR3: TGTGCCATCAGTCTCAGGGAGGTGGGTTCACCCCTCCACTTT.

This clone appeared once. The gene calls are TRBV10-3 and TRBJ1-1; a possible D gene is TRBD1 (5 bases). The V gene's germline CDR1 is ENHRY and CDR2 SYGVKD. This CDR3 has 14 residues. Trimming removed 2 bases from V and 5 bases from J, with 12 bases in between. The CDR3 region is CAISERQGGTEAFF. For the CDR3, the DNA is TGTGCCATCAGTGAGCGTCAGGGAGGTACTGAAGCTTTCTTT.

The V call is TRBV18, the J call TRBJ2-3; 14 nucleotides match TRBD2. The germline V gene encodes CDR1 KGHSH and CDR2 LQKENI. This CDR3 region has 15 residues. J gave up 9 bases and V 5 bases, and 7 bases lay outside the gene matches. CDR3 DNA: TGTGCCAGCTCATTGACTAGCGGGAGGGTTGACACGCAGTATTTT. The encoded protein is CASSLTSGRVDTQYF.

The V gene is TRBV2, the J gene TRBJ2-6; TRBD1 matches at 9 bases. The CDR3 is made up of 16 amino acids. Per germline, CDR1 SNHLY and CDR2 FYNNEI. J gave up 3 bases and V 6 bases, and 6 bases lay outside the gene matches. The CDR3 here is CASRDNRGLGANVLTF. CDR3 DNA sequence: TGTGCCAGCAGGGATAACAGGGGGCTTGGGGCCAACGTCCTGACTTTC. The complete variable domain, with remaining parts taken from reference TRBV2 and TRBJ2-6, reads EPEVTQTPSHQVTQMGQEVILRCVPISNHLYFYWYRQILGQKVEFLVSFYNNEISEKSEIFDDQFSVERPDGSNFTLKIRSTKLEDSAMYFCASRDNRGLGANVLTFGAGSRLTVL.

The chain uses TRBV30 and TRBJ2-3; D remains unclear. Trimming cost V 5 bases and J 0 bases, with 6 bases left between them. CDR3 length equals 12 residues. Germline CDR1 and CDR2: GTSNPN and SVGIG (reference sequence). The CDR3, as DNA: TGTGCCTGGGATTCTAGCACAGATACGCAGTATTTT. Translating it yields CAWDSSTDTQYF.

The CDR3 sequence is CASSWGQGNYGYTF. CDR3 DNA: TGTGCCAGCAGCTGGGGACAGGGGAACTATGGCTACACCTTC. The gene calls are TRBV7-6 and TRBJ1-2; 10 bases map to TRBD1. With V trimmed by 4 bases and J by 2 bases, 1 base remained unmatched. The CDR3 spans 14 residues. Germline V lookup: CDR1 SGHVS, CDR2 FNYEAQ.

The DNA for the CDR3 is TGTGCCAGCAGCTTAGCGTCGGGACAGGGGTATGGCTACACCTTC. This sequence encodes CASSLASGQGYGYTF. The chain has TRBV7-9 and TRBJ1-2; TRBD1 matches 10 bases. The CDR3 loop spans 15 amino acids. Germline lookup yields CDR1 SEHNR and CDR2 FQNEAQ (reference sequence). After removal of 0 bases from V and 5 bases from J, the junction contained 3 bases not matched to a gene.

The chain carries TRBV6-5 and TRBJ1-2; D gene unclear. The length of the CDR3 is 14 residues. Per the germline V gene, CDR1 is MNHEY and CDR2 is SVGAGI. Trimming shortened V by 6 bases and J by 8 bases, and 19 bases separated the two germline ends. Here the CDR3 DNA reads TGTGCCAGCAGAAAAGGACTCCCCTCCGGGGGCTACACCTTC. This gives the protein CASRKGLPSGGYTF.